This T cell receptor beta chain was profiled in a study of T-cell memory formation after mild COVID-19 (dated by TCRdb to 2020 to 2023). In the study overall: TCR sequence clusters from the two donors were found to be largely donor specific. In two donors, T-cell clones that expanded and contracted after mild COVID-19 were followed by sequencing TCRalpha and TCRbeta repertoires longitudinally. The cohort comprised two young, previously healthy adult volunteers, one female and one male. Results the study describes overall, beyond this receptor: The study included only a couple of mild cases, and larger cohorts that include severe cases with pre-infection samples were judged to be necessary. Some responding clones were found in pre-infection memory, which suggests that pre-existing cross-reactive memory T cells took part in the SARS-CoV-2 response. Contracting CD4+ clones were located mainly in the CM and EM memory subsets, whereas CD8+ clones were found to be enriched in EMRA. From day 15 to 85, contracting clones showed balanced CD4/CD8 phenotypes, whereas a second wave of clones that expanded from day 15 to 37 leaned towards CD4+. SARS-CoV-2 specificity of the second-wave clones peaking on day 37 was not confirmed.

Ficoll-Paque density gradient centrifugation was used to isolate PBMCs. This clonotype occurred a few times. Its specific antigen is unknown. An end of the junction differs from the germline gene, which may be a read error. TCRdb records Illumina NovaSeq 6000 as the sequencer. TCRalpha and TCRbeta cDNA libraries were constructed by 5'RACE with constant-segment primers, with sample barcodes and unique molecular identifiers being introduced. RNA was extracted from every sample with Trizol reagent. Libraries were amplified in two PCR steps, with a second sample barcode and Illumina TruSeq adapters added in the second step. The libraries were sequenced on an Illumina NovaSeq using 2 x 150 bp paired-end reads. As for the original processing: Demultiplexing of reads and collapsing into UMI-guided consensus sequences were performed with migec v1.2.7. Using mixcr v2.1.11, UMI consensuses were aligned to TRA and TRB V and J templates and then assembled into clonotypes. Expanded or contracted clonotypes were those called significant by both edgeR and NoisET, with noise models trained on biological replicates. For edgeR calls, a false discovery rate-adjusted p below 0.01 and a log2 fold-change threshold of 1 were applied. PCA with hierarchical clustering of max-normalized trajectories of the 1000 most abundant clonotypes was used as exploratory dynamics analysis. Separately sequenced CD4+ and CD8+ repertoires were used to assign a CD4 or CD8 phenotype to each responding clone. TCRdb reprocessed the public reads (quality trimming at Q25 with fastp, clone calling with MiXCR) and kept in-frame beta chains. Rows merge per CDR3 protein into single entries with the most common DNA and genes. The V and J calls come from TCRdb's annotation, not from the publication. This sample is represented by a few hundred thousand distinct CDR3 sequences; approximately 27% of them were singletons. Approximately 15% of the sample comes from the top ten.

Looking up the germline V gene (reference sequence) yields CDR1 SEHNR and CDR2 FQNEAQ. The CDR3 numbers 16 residues from cysteine through phenylalanine. Just CDR3 DNA is preserved here, 48 bases in frame from base 1. This TCR derives from an adult woman who had mild COVID-19 (a few samples of this study predate the infection). The sample titles of this study are shuffled in the database, so cell type and time point are left out; the donor was told from shared clones. The chain couples TRBV7-9 to TRBJ1-6; D gene: possibly TRBD1, on 6 matching bases. Sequenced material: PBMCs or a T cell subset sorted from them (not recorded which). DNA sequence: TGTGCCAGCAGCCTAGCCCCCGGGCAGGGGAATTCACCCCTCCACTTT. The resulting protein is CASSLAPGQGNSPLHF. The CDR3 plus the reference TRBV7-9 and TRBJ1-6 genes for the other parts give the full variable domain: DTGVSQNPRHKITKRGQNVTFRCDPISEHNRLYWYRQTLGQGPEFLTYFQNEAQLEKSRLLSDRFSAERPKGSFSTLEIQRTEQGDSAMYLCASSLAPGQGNSPLHFGNGTRLTVT.